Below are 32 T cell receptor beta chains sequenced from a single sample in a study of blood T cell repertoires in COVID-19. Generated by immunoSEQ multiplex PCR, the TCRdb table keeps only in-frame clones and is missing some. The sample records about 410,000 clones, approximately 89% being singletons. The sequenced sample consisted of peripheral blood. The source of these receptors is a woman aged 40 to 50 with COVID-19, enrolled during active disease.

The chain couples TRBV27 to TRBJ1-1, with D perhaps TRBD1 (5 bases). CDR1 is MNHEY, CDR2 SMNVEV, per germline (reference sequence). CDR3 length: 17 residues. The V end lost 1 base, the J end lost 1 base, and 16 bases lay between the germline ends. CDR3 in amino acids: CASSLWGQGGGNTEAFF. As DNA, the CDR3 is TGTGCCAGCAGTTTATGGGGCCAGGGCGGGGGGAACACTGAAGCTTTCTTT.

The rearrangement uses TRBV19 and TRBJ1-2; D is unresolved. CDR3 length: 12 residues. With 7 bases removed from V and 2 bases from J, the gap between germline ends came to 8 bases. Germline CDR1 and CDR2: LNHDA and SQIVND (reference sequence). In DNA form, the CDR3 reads TGTGCCAGTAAGGAGGTAAACTATGGCTACACCTTC. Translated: CASKEVNYGYTF. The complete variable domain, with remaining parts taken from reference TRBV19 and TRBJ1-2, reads DGGITQSPKYLFRKEGQNVTLSCEQNLNHDAMYWYRQDPGQGLRLIYYSQIVNDFQKGDIAEGYSVSREKKESFPLTVTSAQKNPTAFYLCASKEVNYGYTFGSGTRLTVV.

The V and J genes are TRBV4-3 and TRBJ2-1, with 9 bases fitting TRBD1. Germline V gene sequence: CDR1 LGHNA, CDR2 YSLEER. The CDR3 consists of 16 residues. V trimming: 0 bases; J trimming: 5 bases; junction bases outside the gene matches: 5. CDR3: CASSQDWTGAHNEQFF. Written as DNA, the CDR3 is TGCGCCAGCAGCCAAGACTGGACAGGGGCGCACAATGAGCAGTTCTTC.

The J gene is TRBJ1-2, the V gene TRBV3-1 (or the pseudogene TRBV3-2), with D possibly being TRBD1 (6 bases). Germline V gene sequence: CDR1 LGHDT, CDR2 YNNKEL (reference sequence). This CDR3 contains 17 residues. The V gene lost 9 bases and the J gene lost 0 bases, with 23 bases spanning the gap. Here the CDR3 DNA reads TGTGCCAGTTTTTCTGGGGGGGGGCCGACCTCTAACTATGGCTACACCTTC. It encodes CASFSGGGPTSNYGYTF.

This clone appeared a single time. The CDR3 here is CASKGQFYEQYF. In nucleotides, the CDR3 is TGTGCCAGCAAAGGACAGTTCTACGAGCAGTACTTC. The chain recombines TRBV28 with TRBJ2-7; D may be TRBD1 (6 bases). This CDR3 is built from 12 residues. The V gene lost 7 bases and the J gene lost 3 bases, with 10 bases spanning the gap. Germline V gene sequence: CDR1 MDHEN, CDR2 SYDVKM.

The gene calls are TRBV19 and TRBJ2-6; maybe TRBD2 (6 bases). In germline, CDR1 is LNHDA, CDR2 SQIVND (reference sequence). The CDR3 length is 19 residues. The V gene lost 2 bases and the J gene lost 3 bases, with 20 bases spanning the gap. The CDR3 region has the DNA TGTGCCAGTAGTATAATCGGCGGGACGGTGTCAGGTGGGGCCAACGTCCTGACTTTC. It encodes CASSIIGGTVSGGANVLTF.

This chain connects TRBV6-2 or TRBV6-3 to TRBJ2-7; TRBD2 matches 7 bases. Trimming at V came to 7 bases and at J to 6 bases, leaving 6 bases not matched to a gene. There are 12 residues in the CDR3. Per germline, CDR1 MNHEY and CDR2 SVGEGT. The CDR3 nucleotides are TGTGCCAGCAACCCGGGGGGTTCCGAGCAGTACTTC. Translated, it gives CASNPGGSEQYF.

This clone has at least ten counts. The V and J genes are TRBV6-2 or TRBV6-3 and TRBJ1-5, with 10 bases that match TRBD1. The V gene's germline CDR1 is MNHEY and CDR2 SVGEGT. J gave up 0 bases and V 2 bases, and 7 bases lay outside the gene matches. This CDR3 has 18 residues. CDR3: CASSYVTGGLYSNQPQHF. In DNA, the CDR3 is TGTGCCAGCAGTTACGTGACAGGGGGCCTTTATAGCAATCAGCCCCAGCATTTT.

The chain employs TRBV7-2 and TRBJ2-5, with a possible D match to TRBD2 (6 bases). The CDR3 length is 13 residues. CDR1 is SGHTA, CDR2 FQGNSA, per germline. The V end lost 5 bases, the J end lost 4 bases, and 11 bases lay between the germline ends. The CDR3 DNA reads TGTGCCAGCAGCGCATACGGGGGAGAGACCCAGTACTTC. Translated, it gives CASSAYGGETQYF.

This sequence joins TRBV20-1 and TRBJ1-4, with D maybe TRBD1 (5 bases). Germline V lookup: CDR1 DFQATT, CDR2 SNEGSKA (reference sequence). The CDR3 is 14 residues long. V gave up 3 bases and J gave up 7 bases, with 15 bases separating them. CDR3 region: CSASPLGEGEKLFF. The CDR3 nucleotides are TGCAGTGCTAGTCCGCTGGGGGAGGGTGAAAAACTGTTTTTT.

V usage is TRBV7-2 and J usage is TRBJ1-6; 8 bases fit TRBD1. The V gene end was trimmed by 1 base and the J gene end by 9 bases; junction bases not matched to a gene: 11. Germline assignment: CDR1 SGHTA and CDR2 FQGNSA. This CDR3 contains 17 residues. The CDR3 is CASSLVGTGLQLSPLHF. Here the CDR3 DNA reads TGTGCCAGCAGCTTAGTCGGGACAGGCCTGCAACTTTCACCCCTCCACTTT.

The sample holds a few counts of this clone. CDR3 in DNA: TGTGCCATCAGCCCGGGTGACGGAGGGAATGAAAAACTGTTTTTT. The encoded protein is CAISPGDGGNEKLFF. This chain uses TRBV10-3 with TRBJ1-4; D is undetermined. This CDR3 spans 15 amino acids. Germline loops: CDR1 ENHRY, CDR2 SYGVKD. V was clipped by 6 bases and J by 5 bases, with 16 bases between them.

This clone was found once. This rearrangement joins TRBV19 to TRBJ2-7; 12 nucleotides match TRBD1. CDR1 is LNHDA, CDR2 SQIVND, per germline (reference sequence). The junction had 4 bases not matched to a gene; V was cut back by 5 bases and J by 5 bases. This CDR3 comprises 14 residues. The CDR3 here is CASSRDRGHNEQYF. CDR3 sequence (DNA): TGTGCCAGTAGTCGGGACAGGGGGCACAACGAGCAGTACTTC.

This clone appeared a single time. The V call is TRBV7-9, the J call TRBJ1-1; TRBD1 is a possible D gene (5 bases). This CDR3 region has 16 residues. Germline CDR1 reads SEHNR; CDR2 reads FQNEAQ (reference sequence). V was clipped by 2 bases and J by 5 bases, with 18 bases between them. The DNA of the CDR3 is TGTGCCAGCAGCTTAACCCCCGGCGGGGGGAGAACTGAAGCTTTCTTT. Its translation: CASSLTPGGGRTEAFF.

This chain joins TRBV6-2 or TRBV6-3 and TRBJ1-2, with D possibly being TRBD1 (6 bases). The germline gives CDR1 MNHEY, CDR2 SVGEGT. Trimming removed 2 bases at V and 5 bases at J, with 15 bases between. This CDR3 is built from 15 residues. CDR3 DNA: TGTGCCAGCAGTTACCTACAGGGTGAATCATATGGCTACACCTTC. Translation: CASSYLQGESYGYTF.

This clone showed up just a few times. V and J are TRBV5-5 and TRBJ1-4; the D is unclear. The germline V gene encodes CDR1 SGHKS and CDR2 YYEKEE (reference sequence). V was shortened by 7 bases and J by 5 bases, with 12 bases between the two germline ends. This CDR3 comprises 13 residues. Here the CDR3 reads CASGLVQNEKLFF. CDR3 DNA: TGTGCCAGCGGCCTTGTGCAGAATGAAAAACTGTTTTTT.

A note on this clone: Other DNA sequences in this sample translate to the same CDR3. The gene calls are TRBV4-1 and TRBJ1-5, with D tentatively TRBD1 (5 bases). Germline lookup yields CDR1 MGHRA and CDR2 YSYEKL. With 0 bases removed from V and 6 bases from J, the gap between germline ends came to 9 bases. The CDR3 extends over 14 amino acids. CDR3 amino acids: CASSQDGARQPQHF. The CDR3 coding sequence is TGCGCCAGCAGCCAAGATGGGGCGCGTCAGCCCCAGCATTTT.

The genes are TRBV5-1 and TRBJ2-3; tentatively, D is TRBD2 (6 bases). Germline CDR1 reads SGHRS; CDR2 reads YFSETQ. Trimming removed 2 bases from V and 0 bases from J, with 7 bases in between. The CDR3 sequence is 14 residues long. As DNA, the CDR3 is TGCGCCAGCAGCTTTGGGAGGAGCACAGATACGCAGTATTTT. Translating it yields CASSFGRSTDTQYF. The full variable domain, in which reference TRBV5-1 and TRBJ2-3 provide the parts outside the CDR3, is KAGVTQTPRYLIKTRGQQVTLSCSPISGHRSVSWYQQTPGQGLQFLFEYFSETQRNKGNFPGRFSGRQFSNSRSEMNVSTLELGDSALYLCASSFGRSTDTQYFGPGTRLTVL.

The chain's CDR3 is CASSVLVEYEQYF. The CDR3 bases are TGTGCCAGCAGTGTACTAGTGGAATACGAGCAGTACTTC. The chain has TRBV28 and TRBJ2-7, with D possibly being TRBD2 (5 bases). CDR1 and CDR2 from the germline V gene are MDHEN and SYDVKM. The CDR3 runs to 13 residues. V shed 5 bases and J shed 4 bases, with 12 bases lying between them.

The CDR3 DNA follows: TGTGCCAGCAGTTTTCCCGGTCAGCCCCAGCATTTT. It encodes CASSFPGQPQHF. V usage is TRBV6-2 or TRBV6-3 and J usage is TRBJ1-5; D is undetermined. The germline V and J ends were trimmed by 4 bases and 6 bases, with 7 bases remaining between them. This CDR3 is 12 amino acids long. Germline V gene sequence: CDR1 MNHEY, CDR2 SVGEGT.

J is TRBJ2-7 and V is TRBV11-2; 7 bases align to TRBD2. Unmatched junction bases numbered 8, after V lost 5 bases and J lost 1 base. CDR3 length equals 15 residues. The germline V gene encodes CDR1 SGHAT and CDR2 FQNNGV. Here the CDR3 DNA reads TGTGCCAGCAGCCAGACACGGCGGGGGTCCTACGAGCAGTACTTC. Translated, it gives CASSQTRRGSYEQYF.

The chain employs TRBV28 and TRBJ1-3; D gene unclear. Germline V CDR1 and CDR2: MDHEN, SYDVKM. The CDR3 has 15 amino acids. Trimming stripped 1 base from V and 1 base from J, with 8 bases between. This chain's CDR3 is CASSLLYRSGNTIYF. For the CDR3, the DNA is TGTGCCAGCAGTTTATTATACAGATCTGGAAACACCATATATTTT.

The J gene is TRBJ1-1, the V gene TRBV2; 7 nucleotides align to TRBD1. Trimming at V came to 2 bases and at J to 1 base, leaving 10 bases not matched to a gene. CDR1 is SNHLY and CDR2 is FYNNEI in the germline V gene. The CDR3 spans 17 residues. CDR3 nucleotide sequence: TGTGCCAGCAGTGAAAGTCTTTGGACAGGCAAGAACACTGAAGCTTTCTTT. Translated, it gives CASSESLWTGKNTEAFF.

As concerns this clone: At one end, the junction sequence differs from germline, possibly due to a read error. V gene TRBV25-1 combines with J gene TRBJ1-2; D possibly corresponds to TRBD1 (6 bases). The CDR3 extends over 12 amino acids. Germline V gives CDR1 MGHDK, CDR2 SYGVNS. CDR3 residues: CASSEDRIGMAF. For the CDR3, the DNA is TGTGCCAGCAGTGAAGACAGGATTGGCATGGCCTTC.

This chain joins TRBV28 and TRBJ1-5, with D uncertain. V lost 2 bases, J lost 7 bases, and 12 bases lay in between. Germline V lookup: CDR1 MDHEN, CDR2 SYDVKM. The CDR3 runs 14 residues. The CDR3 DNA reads TGTGCCAGCAGTTTACGGTTTTGGGAGCAGCCCCAGCATTTT. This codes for CASSLRFWEQPQHF.

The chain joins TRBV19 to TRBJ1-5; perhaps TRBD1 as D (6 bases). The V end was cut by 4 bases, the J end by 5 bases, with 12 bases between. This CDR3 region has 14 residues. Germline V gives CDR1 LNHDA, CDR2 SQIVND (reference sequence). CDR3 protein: CASSRDTSYQPQHF. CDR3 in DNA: TGTGCCAGTAGTAGGGACACTAGTTATCAGCCCCAGCATTTT.

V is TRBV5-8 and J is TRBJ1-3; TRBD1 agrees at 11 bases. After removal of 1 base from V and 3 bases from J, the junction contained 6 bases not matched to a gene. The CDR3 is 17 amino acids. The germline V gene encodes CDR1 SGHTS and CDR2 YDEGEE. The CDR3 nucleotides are TGTGCCAGCAGCTTGACAGGACAGGGGGCAGGTGGAAACACCATATATTTT. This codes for CASSLTGQGAGGNTIYF.

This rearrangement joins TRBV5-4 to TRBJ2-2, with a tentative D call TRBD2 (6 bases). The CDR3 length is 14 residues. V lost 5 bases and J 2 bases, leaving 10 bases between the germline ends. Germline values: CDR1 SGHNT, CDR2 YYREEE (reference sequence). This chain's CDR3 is CASRGTLNTGELFF. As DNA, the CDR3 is TGTGCCAGCAGGGGGACTCTAAACACCGGGGAGCTGTTTTTT.

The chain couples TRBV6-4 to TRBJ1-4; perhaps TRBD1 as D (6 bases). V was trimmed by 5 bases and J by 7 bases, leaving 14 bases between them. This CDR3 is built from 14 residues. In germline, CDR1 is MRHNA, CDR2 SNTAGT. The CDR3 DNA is TGTGCCAGCAGTCCGGACAGAGGAAGTGAAAAACTGTTTTTT. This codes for CASSPDRGSEKLFF.

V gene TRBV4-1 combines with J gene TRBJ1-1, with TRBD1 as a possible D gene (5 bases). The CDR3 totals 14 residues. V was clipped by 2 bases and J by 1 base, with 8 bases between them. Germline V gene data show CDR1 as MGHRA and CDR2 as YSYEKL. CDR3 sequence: CASSQPRGNTEAFF. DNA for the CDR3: TGCGCCAGCAGCCAACCAAGGGGGAACACTGAAGCTTTCTTT.

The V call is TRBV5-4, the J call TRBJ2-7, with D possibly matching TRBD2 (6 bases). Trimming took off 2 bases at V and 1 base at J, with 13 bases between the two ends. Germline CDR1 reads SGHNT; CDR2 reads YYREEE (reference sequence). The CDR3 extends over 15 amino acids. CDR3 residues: CASSLGGSLSYEQYF. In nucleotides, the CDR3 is TGTGCCAGCAGCTTAGGAGGGAGCCTGTCCTACGAGCAGTACTTC.

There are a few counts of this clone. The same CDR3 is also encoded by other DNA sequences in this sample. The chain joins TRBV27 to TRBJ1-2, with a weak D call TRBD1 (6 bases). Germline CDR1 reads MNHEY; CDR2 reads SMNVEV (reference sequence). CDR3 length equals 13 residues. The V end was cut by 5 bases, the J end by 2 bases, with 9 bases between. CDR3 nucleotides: TGTGCCAGCAGTCCAACAGGGAACTATGGCTACACCTTC. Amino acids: CASSPTGNYGYTF.